A selection of T cell receptor beta chains follows, all from one sample in a study of T cell responses to AZD1222 COVID-19 vaccine. Clones were sequenced by immunoSEQ multiplex PCR, and TCRdb holds only the in-frame ones, with some missing. The sample records some 130,000 clones, 85% to 95% being singletons. The source was peripheral blood, collected 28 days after the second AZD1222 dose. Source of these receptors: an adult who received the AZD1222 COVID-19 vaccine. Each CDR3 is given without its conserved first and last residue. The order of the fields is J gene, V gene, CDR3 protein.

>TRBJ2-2|TRBV2
ASSDVDGTGELF
>TRBJ2-2|TRBV24-1
ATSDPGVDTGELF
>TRBJ2-5|TRBV15
ATSSDLWLAGGTQY
>TRBJ2-1|TRBV28
ASSHAPSYNEQF
>TRBJ2-7|TRBV27
ASNNRGQRYEQY
>TRBJ2-5|TRBV3-1/TRBV3-2
ASSQEMGRPQETQY
>TRBJ1-1|TRBV19
ASSIDFPQTKAF
>TRBJ2-1|TRBV4-2
ASSREGANEQF
>TRBJ2-3|TRBV7-9
ASSSLGGATVTQY
>TRBJ1-6|TRBV30
AWGRDPPLH
>TRBJ1-5|TRBV12-3/TRBV12-4
ASSFGSNQPQH
>TRBJ1-1|TRBV5-4
ASSLVGNSREAF
>TRBJ2-3|TRBV7-9
AFTRGRISTDTQY
>TRBJ1-2|TRBV25-1
ASSFESTGYGYT
>TRBJ2-6|TRBV6-5
ASSYSGWGANVLT
>TRBJ2-1|TRBV7-8
ASSLGRSSGGAGHEQF
>TRBJ1-5|TRBV10-1
ASSWVPGNQPQH
>TRBJ2-2|TRBV5-1
ASSPRDKLNTGELF
>TRBJ1-5|TRBV28
ASSLGQGNQPQH
>TRBJ1-1|TRBV18
ASSPLGTSTEAF
>TRBJ1-5|TRBV10-3
ASAGDSQPQH
>TRBJ1-3|TRBV7-9
ASSLYGNRDSGNTIY
>TRBJ1-2|TRBV4-1
ASSQVQGWHGSYGYT
>TRBJ1-3|TRBV5-1
ASSLAWTGDSGNTIY
>TRBJ2-2|TRBV6-6
ASSRGLVGLGELF
>TRBJ1-6|TRBV6-1
ASSEGVQGVSPLH
>TRBJ2-5|TRBV6-6
ASSQYTSSGTQY
>TRBJ2-2|TRBV30
AWRGLAGAGELF
>TRBJ2-1|TRBV6-2/TRBV6-3
ASSYHSGLAAYNEQF
>TRBJ2-2|TRBV19
ASSMNGANTGELF
>TRBJ1-3|TRBV7-9
ASSSGQGLRNTIY
>TRBJ1-1|TRBV30
AWSVSGGRMNTEAF
>TRBJ1-2|TRBV19
ASRGGGQGLYGYT
>TRBJ1-1|TRBV18
ASSSTGSDTEAF
>TRBJ1-5|TRBV23-1
ASSRGVKCNQPQH
>TRBJ1-2|TRBV20-1
SASSRGYGYT
>TRBJ2-5|TRBV7-3
ASSQGQGMPQY
>TRBJ1-2|TRBV5-4
ASSPGSPNEANYGYT
>TRBJ2-1|TRBV12-3/TRBV12-4
ASSLGRDNEQF
>TRBJ1-1|TRBV7-9
ASSSTVSSNDRLNTEAF
>TRBJ1-5|TRBV7-8
ASSLNRDNNQPQH
>TRBJ1-1|TRBV3-1/TRBV3-2
ASSPLGNTEAF
>TRBJ2-1|TRBV6-5
ASSYSVLAGNEQF
>TRBJ1-1|TRBV7-2
ASSSGQGGAWGEAF
>TRBJ1-6|TRBV7-2
ASSPRTGNSPLH
>TRBJ1-5|TRBV4-2
ASSQDQGDLNQPQH
>TRBJ1-6|TRBV30
ASASYNSPLH
>TRBJ1-4|TRBV19
ASSIPTQGTNEKLF
>TRBJ1-5|TRBV6-6
ASSPYGTGRYSNQPQH
>TRBJ2-1|TRBV27
ASSLLTGSYNEQF
>TRBJ1-2|TRBV29-1
SVETGDYGYT
>TRBJ1-6|TRBV28
ASSFPTTGTTYNSPLH
>TRBJ1-3|TRBV12-3/TRBV12-4
ASSGGGNTIY
>TRBJ2-2|TRBV7-9
ASSAGLAGFTGELF
>TRBJ1-3|TRBV4-1
ASSQLVGTGVSSGNTIY
>TRBJ1-1|TRBV12-3/TRBV12-4
ASHLGGNTEAF
>TRBJ1-1|TRBV5-4
ASSAGHRGTEAF
>TRBJ2-2|TRBV20-1
SASKQDTGELF